Listed below are T cell receptor beta chains from one sample, sequenced in a study of OX40 agonist ivuxolimab in advanced cancers. Using immunoSEQ multiplex PCR, the repertoire was profiled, and TCRdb retains in-frame clones only, with some absent. The data show around 44,000 clones, with approximately 90% seen just once and 35% to 40% held by the top ten. Sequencing used CD4+ or CD8+ T cells sorted from blood, obtained in a trial of the OX40 agonist ivuxolimab. These receptors all stem from an adult with an advanced solid tumor such as melanoma, head and neck, liver or kidney cancer. The CDR3 runs from the conserved cysteine through the conserved F or W. Fields, in order: D gene, V gene, J gene, clone size, CDR3 protein, CDR3 DNA. A D gene is named only where the DNA matches it firmly. Where a row states a size, it is once, few, many or the class of an expanded clone; other rows omit it.

>.|TRBV18|TRBJ1-4|.
CASSPNRYEKLFF
TGTGCCAGCTCACCAAACCGGTACGAAAAACTGTTTTTT
>.|TRBV19|TRBJ2-7|few
CASGDRARQYF
TGTGCCAGTGGGGATAGGGCTAGGCAGTACTTC
>TRBD2|TRBV14|TRBJ2-7|.
CASSQVEASGVRYF
TGTGCCAGCAGCCAAGTGGAGGCTAGCGGGGTTCGGTACTTC
>TRBD1|TRBV7-3|TRBJ1-1|.
CASSLMAGGGAFF
TGTGCCAGCAGCTTAATGGCAGGGGGCGGAGCTTTCTTT
>TRBD1|TRBV5-1|TRBJ2-7|.
CASSLGTGGSEQYF
TGCGCCAGCAGCCTAGGGACAGGGGGTAGCGAGCAGTACTTC
>TRBD1|TRBV7-9|TRBJ1-4|.
CASSPGTGPNEKLFF
TGTGCCAGCAGCCCTGGGACAGGGCCTAATGAAAAACTGTTTTTT
>.|TRBV7-3|TRBJ2-5|.
CASSIRLKETQYF
TGTGCCAGCAGCATCAGGCTCAAGGAGACCCAGTACTTC
>.|TRBV19|TRBJ1-2|.
CASSLRGGYTF
TGTGCCAGTAGTCTCAGGGGCGGCTACACCTTC
>TRBD1|TRBV11-2|TRBJ1-2|.
CASSVYRGGYTF
TGTGCCAGCAGCGTATACAGGGGAGGCTACACCTTC
>.|TRBV15|TRBJ1-4|.
CATSRGGLNEKLFF
TGTGCCACCAGCAGAGGGGGCTTAAATGAAAAACTGTTTTTT
>.|TRBV6-5|TRBJ1-1|.
CASSPPGGTEAFF
TGTGCCAGCAGCCCGCCCGGTGGGACTGAAGCTTTCTTT
>.|TRBV6-4|TRBJ1-3|.
CAISEGKGAGNTIYF
TGTGCCATCAGTGAAGGGAAGGGGGCTGGAAACACCATATATTTT
>.|TRBV7-9|TRBJ2-1|.
CASSLVLGGQFF
TGTGCCAGCAGCTTAGTGTTGGGGGGGCAGTTCTTC
>.|TRBV7-2|TRBJ2-7|.
CASSFGQGMGEQYF
TGTGCCAGCAGCTTTGGCCAGGGGATGGGCGAGCAGTACTTC
>.|TRBV4-1|TRBJ2-5|.
CASSQPQTQETQYF
TGCGCCAGCAGCCAACCCCAGACTCAAGAGACCCAGTACTTC
>.|TRBV21-1|TRBJ1-6|.
CASSIQDSHRGMDNSPLHF
TGTGCCAGCAGCATTCAAGACTCGCACAGGGGGATGGATAATTCACCCCTCCACTTT
>TRBD1|TRBV27|TRBJ1-1|.
CASSVRQGFEAFF
TGTGCCAGCAGTGTCCGACAGGGATTTGAAGCTTTCTTT
>.|TRBV6-5|TRBJ2-7|.
CASSYRADYEQYF
TGTGCCAGCAGTTACCGGGCAGACTACGAGCAGTACTTC
>.|TRBV4-1|TRBJ2-7|.
CASSQDWAVTYEQYF
TGCGCCAGCAGCCAAGATTGGGCGGTCACCTACGAGCAGTACTTC
>.|TRBV11-2|TRBJ1-5|.
CASSPGRYNQPQHF
TGTGCCAGCAGCCCGGGACGATACAATCAGCCCCAGCATTTT
>.|TRBV7-3|TRBJ2-7|few
CASSLAGGSTYEQYF
TGTGCCAGCAGCTTAGCTGGGGGGTCAACCTACGAGCAGTACTTC
>.|TRBV7-9|TRBJ2-7|.
CASSFNGYEQYF
TGTGCCAGCAGCTTCAACGGCTACGAGCAGTACTTC
>.|TRBV19|TRBJ1-4|.
CASSPPGAVLYEKLFF
TGTGCCAGTAGCCCCCCAGGGGCGGTCCTCTATGAAAAACTGTTTTTT
>.|TRBV7-3|TRBJ2-7|.
CASSLGGYYEQYF
TGTGCCAGCAGCTTAGGCGGATACTACGAGCAGTACTTC
>TRBD1|TRBV9|TRBJ1-1|.
CASSVGGTVNTEAFF
TGTGCCAGCAGCGTGGGTGGGACAGTGAACACTGAAGCTTTCTTT
>.|TRBV5-1|TRBJ1-6|.
CASSLRSQAQNSPLHF
TGCGCCAGCAGCTTGCGATCGCAGGCCCAAAATTCACCCCTCCACTTT
>.|TRBV7-2|TRBJ1-5|.
CASSPDTNQPQHF
TGTGCCAGCAGCCCCGACACGAATCAGCCCCAGCATTTT
>.|TRBV7-2|TRBJ2-3|.
CASSLGPERRDTQYF
TGTGCCAGCAGCTTAGGTCCTGAGCGAAGAGATACGCAGTATTTT
>TRBD2|TRBV7-6|TRBJ2-5|.
CASSSALAGGETQYF
TGTGCCAGCAGTTCAGCGCTAGCGGGAGGCGAGACCCAGTACTTC
>.|TRBV25-1|TRBJ2-3|once
CASSDPVTGKDTDTQYF
TGTGCCAGCAGTGATCCTGTGACAGGCAAAGACACAGATACGCAGTATTTT
>.|TRBV5-1|TRBJ1-4|.
CASSLDRLGTNEKLFF
TGCGCCAGCAGCTTGGACAGGTTGGGAACTAATGAAAAACTGTTTTTT
>.|TRBV29-1|TRBJ2-7|.
CSVVSGSSYEQYF
TGCAGCGTTGTCAGTGGTAGCTCCTACGAGCAGTACTTC
>TRBD2|TRBV6-5|TRBJ2-1|.
CASSYAAGFRLFF
TGTGCCAGCAGTTACGCAGCGGGGTTTAGGCTGTTCTTC
>.|TRBV7-2|TRBJ2-5|.
CASSLVGLETQYF
TGTGCCAGCAGCTTAGTGGGGCTAGAGACCCAGTACTTC
>.|TRBV6-1|TRBJ2-1|.
CASRLRVRGEQFF
TGTGCCAGCAGGTTAAGGGTACGGGGTGAGCAGTTCTTC
>.|TRBV28|TRBJ2-7|.
CASSYASYEQYF
TGTGCCAGCAGTTACGCCTCCTACGAGCAGTACTTC
>.|TRBV10-1|TRBJ2-1|.
CATRDNSYNEQFF
TGCGCCACCAGGGACAACTCCTACAATGAGCAGTTCTTC
>TRBD1|TRBV28|TRBJ1-1|.
CASRLTPGQTNTEAFF
TGTGCCAGCAGATTGACCCCGGGACAGACGAACACTGAAGCTTTCTTT
>TRBD2|TRBV30|TRBJ2-3|.
CAWTLAGGFTDTQYF
TGTGCCTGGACCCTAGCGGGAGGGTTCACAGATACGCAGTATTTT
>.|TRBV19|TRBJ1-1|.
CASRGTAGTEAFF
TGTGCCAGTAGGGGGACGGCCGGGACTGAAGCTTTCTTT
>TRBD1|TRBV5-4|TRBJ1-2|.
CASSLGGPGQGSHGYTF
TGTGCCAGCAGCTTGGGTGGCCCGGGACAGGGGAGCCATGGCTACACCTTC